Shown below are 9 T cell receptor beta chains from a single sample sequenced in a study of blood T cell repertoires in COVID-19. Here immunoSEQ multiplex PCR was the method, and the copy in TCRdb shows in-frame clones only, minus some. The sample contains about 130,000 clones, around 88% of which appear only once. The sequencing input was peripheral blood. The source of these receptors is a man aged 60 to 69 with COVID-19, enrolled during active disease.

The table lists this clone with a count of one. The chain joins TRBV7-9 to TRBJ2-1; 9 positions agree with TRBD2. The length of the CDR3 is 17 residues. Germline CDR1 and CDR2: SEHNR and FQNEAQ (reference sequence). V lost 5 bases to trimming and J lost 1 base; unmatched junction nucleotides: 9. The DNA of the CDR3 is TGTGCCAGCAGCGCGCGGCTAGCGGGGATTTCCTACAATGAGCAGTTCTTC. It is translated as CASSARLAGISYNEQFF. The full variable domain, completed using reference TRBV7-9 and TRBJ2-1, is DTGVSQNPRHKITKRGQNVTFRCDPISEHNRLYWYRQTLGQGPEFLTYFQNEAQLEKSRLLSDRFSAERPKGSFSTLEIQRTEQGDSAMYLCASSARLAGISYNEQFFGPGTRLTVL.

This sequence joins TRBV30 and TRBJ1-2, with 10 bases fitting TRBD1. J gave up 7 bases and V 7 bases, and 9 bases lay outside the gene matches. The CDR3 has 13 amino acids. Germline CDR1 reads GTSNPN; CDR2 reads SVGIG (reference sequence). The CDR3 loop is CASRQGAAAGYTF. The CDR3 nucleotides read TGTGCCTCCCGACAGGGGGCAGCTGCTGGCTACACCTTC.

This chain connects TRBV2 to TRBJ2-5; D not certain. Trimming left V 7 bases short and J 4 bases short, with 13 bases between. CDR1 and CDR2 (germline): SNHLY, FYNNEI. CDR3 length: 13 residues. CDR3 in amino acids: CASTLQAGETQYF. As DNA, the CDR3 is TGTGCCAGCACCCTCCAGGCTGGAGAGACCCAGTACTTC.

This clone was found once. This rearrangement joins TRBV19 to TRBJ2-2, with TRBD2 identical over 7 bases. The length of the CDR3 is 16 residues. V trimming: 7 bases; J trimming: 0 bases; junction bases outside the gene matches: 8. Germline CDR1 is LNHDA and CDR2 is SQIVND (reference sequence). The CDR3 nucleotides are TGTGCCAGTATTCCCGGACTAGGGACGAACACCGGGGAGCTGTTTTTT. It is translated as CASIPGLGTNTGELFF.

J is TRBJ1-1 and V is TRBV11-2, with D unresolved. Germline CDR1 reads SGHAT; CDR2 reads FQNNGV. CDR3 length: 14 residues. V lost 5 bases, J lost 0 bases, and 10 bases lay in between. CDR3 nucleotide sequence: TGTGCCAGCAGCCTACGGGTCATGAACACTGAAGCTTTCTTT. Translating gives CASSLRVMNTEAFF.

The chain combines TRBV6-1 with TRBJ1-5; 10 bases fit TRBD1. The CDR3 length is 12 residues. The trim removed 5 bases at V and 15 bases at J, leaving 7 bases unmatched. The germline V gene encodes CDR1 MNHNS and CDR2 SASEGT. The CDR3 reads CASSTGQGVVHF. The CDR3 DNA reads as TGTGCCAGCAGTACCGGACAGGGGGTTGTGCATTTT.

The chain carries TRBV28 and TRBJ1-5; possible D gene TRBD1, 6 bases. This CDR3 spans 14 amino acids. Germline CDR1 is MDHEN and CDR2 is SYDVKM. V was pared by 8 bases and J by 6 bases, with 17 bases between. The CDR3 nucleotides read TGTGCCAGCCTAACAGGGAGCGGAGGTCAGCCCCAGCATTTT. Translation gives CASLTGSGGQPQHF.

The chain combines TRBV7-3 with TRBJ2-5; 7 nucleotides align to TRBD2. Germline V CDR1 and CDR2: SGHTA, FQGTGA. The V and J ends lost 5 bases and 3 bases, in that order; junction bases with no gene match: 9. The CDR3 length is 15 residues. Here the CDR3 reads CASSLYPGGKETQYF. In nucleotides, the CDR3 is TGTGCCAGCAGCCTATACCCGGGGGGAAAAGAGACCCAGTACTTC. The full variable domain, in which reference TRBV7-3 and TRBJ2-5 provide the parts outside the CDR3, is GAGVSQTPSNKVTEKGKYVELRCDPISGHTALYWYRQSLGQGPEFLIYFQGTGAADDSGLPNDRFFAVRPEGSVSTLKIQRTERGDSAVYLCASSLYPGGKETQYFGPGTRLLVL.

CDR3 sequence reads: CASSPSPGTGVSPLHF. CDR3 DNA sequence: TGTGCCAGCAGCCCGAGTCCCGGGACAGGGGTCTCACCCCTCCACTTT. The rearrangement links TRBV9 to TRBJ1-6, with 10 bases aligning to TRBD1. With V trimmed by 4 bases and J by 10 bases, 11 bases remained unmatched. The CDR3 length is 16 residues. Per germline, CDR1 SGDLS and CDR2 YYNGEE.